These T cell receptor beta chains were read from a single sample in a study of blood T cell repertoires in COVID-19. Data came from immunoSEQ multiplex PCR; TCRdb stores just in-frame clones and leaves some out. Among just over 250,000 clones listed, approximately 90% were seen once. The specimen was peripheral blood. Every receptor here comes from a man in his 60s who had recovered from COVID-19. Each CDR3 is given with its conserved first and last residue. The D gene is left open where the match is weak. Clone sizes are given selectively: once, few, many, or a class where the clone is expanded.

D	J	V	size	CDR3	DNA
NA	TRBJ2-2	TRBV29-1	NA	CSAGAGLGELFF	TGCAGTGCCGGAGCGGGTCTGGGGGAGCTGTTTTTT
TRBD1	TRBJ1-3	TRBV5-1	NA	CASSLGTGDGNTIYF	TGCGCCAGCAGCTTGGGGACAGGGGATGGAAACACCATATATTTT
TRBD2	TRBJ2-1	TRBV9	NA	CASSASPRGGLNEQFF	TGTGCCAGCAGCGCCTCCCCCCGGGGGGGCTTGAATGAGCAGTTCTTC
NA	TRBJ2-7	TRBV7-6	NA	CASSLGGLATRSYEQYF	TGTGCCAGCAGCCTCGGGGGGCTAGCGACCCGCTCCTACGAGCAGTACTTC
TRBD1	TRBJ1-1	TRBV5-1	NA	CASSLRQGASGTEAFF	TGCGCCAGCAGCTTGCGGCAGGGGGCAAGCGGCACTGAAGCTTTCTTT
NA	TRBJ2-7	TRBV6-5	NA	CASCTEPGYYEQYF	TGTGCCAGCTGTACCGAACCAGGTTACTACGAGCAGTACTTC
TRBD1	TRBJ2-1	TRBV2	NA	CASRTGSSSYNEQFF	TGTGCCAGCAGGACAGGGAGTAGCTCCTACAATGAGCAGTTCTTC
NA	TRBJ1-1	TRBV3-1/TRBV3-2	NA	CASRDDRMNTEAFF	TGTGCCAGCCGAGATGACAGGATGAACACTGAAGCTTTCTTT
NA	TRBJ2-6	TRBV27	NA	CASRGLLSGANVLTF	TGTGCCAGCAGGGGACTTCTCTCTGGGGCCAACGTCCTGACTTTC
NA	TRBJ2-3	TRBV30	NA	CAWRPSGSTDTQYF	TGTGCCTGGAGACCGAGCGGAAGCACAGATACGCAGTATTTT
TRBD2	TRBJ2-1	TRBV27	NA	CASSFLAGVYNEQFF	TGTGCCAGCAGTTTTCTAGCGGGGGTCTACAATGAGCAGTTCTTC
TRBD1	TRBJ1-4	TRBV5-8	NA	CASSLQAQGAGEKLFF	TGTGCCAGCAGCTTGCAGGCACAGGGGGCAGGGGAAAAACTGTTTTTT
NA	TRBJ1-2	TRBV7-2	once	CASSLVGGGNSYTF	TGTGCCAGCAGCCTCGTCGGGGGGGGGAACTCCTACACCTTC
NA	TRBJ1-4	TRBV6-5	NA	CASSSEGGRDPKLFF	TGTGCCAGCAGTTCGGAGGGAGGTCGGGATCCAAAACTGTTTTTT
TRBD1	TRBJ2-7	TRBV9	NA	CASSVAIGQGDHEQYF	TGTGCCAGCAGCGTAGCTATCGGACAGGGGGACCACGAGCAGTACTTC
TRBD1	TRBJ1-6	TRBV7-6	NA	CASGPGTGGSNSPLHF	TGTGCCAGCGGACCCGGGACAGGGGGTTCCAATTCACCCCTCCACTTT
TRBD1	TRBJ2-2	TRBV29-1	NA	CSVSDRVGGELFF	TGCAGCGTCTCAGACAGGGTAGGCGGGGAGCTGTTTTTT
TRBD2	TRBJ2-2	TRBV15	NA	CATSARLAGGELFF	TGTGCCACCAGCGCCCGACTAGCTGGCGGGGAGCTGTTTTTT
NA	TRBJ2-3	TRBV5-1	NA	CASSLGWAGTDTQYF	TGCGCCAGCAGCTTGGGGTGGGCTGGCACAGATACGCAGTATTTT
TRBD2	TRBJ2-3	TRBV7-9	NA	CASSFAAGGADTQYF	TGTGCCAGCAGCTTCGCAGCGGGGGGCGCAGATACGCAGTATTTT
NA	TRBJ1-3	TRBV5-1	NA	CASSLAGAGNTIYF	TGCGCCAGCAGCCTCGCGGGGGCTGGAAACACCATATATTTT
NA	TRBJ2-1	TRBV7-2	NA	CASSPGVSYNEQFF	TGTGCCAGCAGTCCAGGGGTGTCCTACAATGAGCAGTTCTTC
NA	TRBJ1-2	TRBV15	NA	CATSRESGPYGYTF	TGTGCCACCAGCAGAGAAAGTGGCCCCTATGGCTACACCTTC
NA	TRBJ1-2	TRBV9	NA	CASSVGTSNYYGYTF	TGTGCCAGCAGCGTAGGAACGTCCAACTACTATGGCTACACCTTC
TRBD1	TRBJ1-4	TRBV4-2	NA	CASSQDSATGQGGKLFF	TGTGCCAGCAGCCAAGATAGTGCAACGGGACAGGGCGGAAAACTGTTTTTT
TRBD2	TRBJ2-3	TRBV6-2/TRBV6-3	NA	CASSYSTLRLAEADTQYF	TGTGCCAGCAGTTACTCGACCCTCCGGCTAGCGGAAGCAGATACGCAGTATTTT
NA	TRBJ1-2	TRBV3-1/TRBV3-2	NA	CASSQGQGLGYTF	TGTGCCAGCAGCCAAGGCCAGGGGTTGGGCTACACCTTC